Shown below are 9 T cell receptor beta chains from a single sample sequenced in a study of control samples from healthy donors and cancer patients. Here immunoSEQ multiplex PCR was the method, and the copy in TCRdb shows in-frame clones only, minus some. The sample carries 90,000 to 150,000 clones, approximately 89% recorded once. Sequences were obtained from blood. The origin of the receptors is a man between 35 and 55 years old in good health.

For this clone: The same CDR3 is also encoded by other DNA sequences in this sample. This chain links TRBV12-3 or TRBV12-4 with TRBJ1-1, with D hard to call. This CDR3 contains 13 residues. Trimming stripped 7 bases from V and 1 base from J, with 10 bases between. Here the CDR3 DNA reads TGTGCCAGCACCTTCACCCCGAACACTGAAGCTTTCTTT. Protein: CASTFTPNTEAFF.

The V and J genes are TRBV4-3 and TRBJ2-6; 7 positions agree with TRBD1. Germline-derived CDR1 and CDR2 are LGHNA and YSLEER. Trimming took 2 bases from V and 0 from J; bases not matched to a gene: 4. The CDR3 has 17 amino acids. DNA for the CDR3: TGCGCCAGCAGCCAATGGGACAGTGCCTCTGGGGCCAACGTCCTGACTTTC. Protein sequence: CASSQWDSASGANVLTF.

The V call is TRBV6-2 or TRBV6-3, the J call TRBJ1-2; D ambiguous. Between the trimmed V and J ends, which lost 0 bases and 3 bases, there was a span of 11 bases. The CDR3 sequence is 15 residues long. CDR1 MNHEY and CDR2 SVGEGT come from the germline V gene. Written as DNA, the CDR3 is TGTGCCAGCAGTTACTCCGTCGCAAGAGACTATGGCTACACCTTC. Amino acid sequence: CASSYSVARDYGYTF.

The chain recombines TRBV5-1 with TRBJ1-2, with 7 bases fitting TRBD1. The CDR3 length is 13 residues. Per germline, CDR1 SGHRS and CDR2 YFSETQ. Germline trimming cut 0 bases from V and 8 bases from J; bases unmatched to any gene: 4. The CDR3 reads CASSLARQGGYTF. The CDR3 DNA reads TGCGCCAGCAGCTTGGCGAGACAGGGCGGCTACACCTTC. The full variable domain, in which reference TRBV5-1 and TRBJ1-2 provide the parts outside the CDR3, is KAGVTQTPRYLIKTRGQQVTLSCSPISGHRSVSWYQQTPGQGLQFLFEYFSETQRNKGNFPGRFSGRQFSNSRSEMNVSTLELGDSALYLCASSLARQGGYTFGSGTRLTVV.

The J gene is TRBJ1-6, the V gene TRBV18; 9 positions match TRBD1. There are 14 residues in the CDR3. V lost 1 base, J lost 10 bases, and 2 bases stayed unmatched. CDR1 is KGHSH, CDR2 LQKENI, per germline. The DNA for the CDR3 is TGTGCCAGCTCACCACGGGACAGGGAATCACCCCTCCACTTT. Protein: CASSPRDRESPLHF.

This chain uses TRBV9 with TRBJ1-4, with 8 bases that match TRBD1. V gave up 3 bases and J gave up 0 bases; unmatched junction bases: 10. The germline CDR1 and CDR2 sequences are SGDLS and YYNGEE. The CDR3 is 18 residues long. The CDR3 reads CASSARQGPTATNEKLFF. The CDR3 DNA sequence: TGTGCCAGCAGCGCCCGACAGGGGCCAACTGCAACTAATGAAAAACTGTTTTTT.

V is TRBV24-1 and J is TRBJ2-5; tentatively, D is TRBD1 (6 bases). CDR1 and CDR2 (germline): KGHDR, SFDVKD. The CDR3 has 13 amino acids. Trimming removed 5 bases at V and 3 bases at J, with 9 bases between. CDR3 protein: CATSVGAEETQYF. The CDR3 nucleotides read TGTGCCACCAGTGTGGGGGCCGAAGAGACCCAGTACTTC.

This clone was seen a single time. The chain employs TRBV5-8 and TRBJ1-6, with D unclear. V was clipped by 3 bases and J by 0 bases, with 10 bases between them. This CDR3 spans 16 amino acids. CDR1 and CDR2 from the germline V gene are SGHTS and YDEGEE. This CDR3 reads CASSSGLRSYNSPLHF. The CDR3 DNA reads TGTGCCAGCAGCTCAGGACTCCGCTCCTATAATTCACCCCTCCACTTT.

This clone was detected once. This sequence joins TRBV15 and TRBJ2-7; D is undetermined. This CDR3 is 14 amino acids long. Germline V gives CDR1 LNHNV, CDR2 YYDKDF (reference sequence). Trimming pared 2 bases from V and 5 bases from J, leaving 13 bases between. The CDR3 sequence: CATSRPTGRDEQYF. As DNA, the CDR3 is TGTGCCACCAGCAGACCTACGGGCAGAGACGAGCAGTACTTC.